This T cell receptor beta chain was obtained from a study of blood T cell repertoires in COVID-19. Study-level background: The study drew acute and convalescent COVID-19 samples from the United States, Italy and Spain. The analysed material was cDNA or gDNA that came from T cells, B-cell-depleted T cells, or PBMCs.

As originally analysed: Amplifying reference gene primers gave estimates of nucleated cell counts. Profiled with immunoSEQ multiplex PCR; TCRdb holds only in-frame clones, not every one. V and J calls and clone size follow that table, whereas D and trimming were derived from the DNA. This sample carries 110,000 to 150,000 clones, roughly three quarters of them seen once, and the ten largest clones take 1.5% to 2.5%. Sequenced sample: peripheral blood. This sequence was found in a woman aged 55-75 years with acute or convalescent COVID-19.

The CDR3 DNA sequence: TGTGCCAGTAGCATTTCAGGGGTAATGAACACTGAAGCTTTCTTT. Its protein is CASSISGVMNTEAFF. V is TRBV19 and J is TRBJ1-1, with D possibly TRBD1 on 6 matching bases. The CDR3 runs 15 residues. Germline CDR1 is LNHDA and CDR2 is SQIVND (reference sequence). V lost 6 bases and J 0 bases, leaving 14 bases between the germline ends.